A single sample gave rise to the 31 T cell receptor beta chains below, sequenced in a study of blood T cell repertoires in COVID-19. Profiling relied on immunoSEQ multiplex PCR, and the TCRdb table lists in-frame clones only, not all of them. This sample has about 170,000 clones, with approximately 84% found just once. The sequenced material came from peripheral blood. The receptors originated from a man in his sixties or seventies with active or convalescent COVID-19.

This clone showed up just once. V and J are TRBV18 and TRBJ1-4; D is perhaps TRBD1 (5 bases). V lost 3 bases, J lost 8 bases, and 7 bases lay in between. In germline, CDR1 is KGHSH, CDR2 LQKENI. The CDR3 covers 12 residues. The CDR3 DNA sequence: TGTGCCAGCTCACCGGGGGGGGAAAAACTGTTTTTT. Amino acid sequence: CASSPGGEKLFF.

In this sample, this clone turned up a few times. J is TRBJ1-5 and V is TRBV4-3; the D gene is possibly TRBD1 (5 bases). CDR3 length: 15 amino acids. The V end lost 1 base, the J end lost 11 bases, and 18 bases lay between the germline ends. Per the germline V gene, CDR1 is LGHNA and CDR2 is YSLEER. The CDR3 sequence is CASSQGMSDLGAQHF. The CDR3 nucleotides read TGCGCCAGCAGCCAAGGCATGTCAGACCTAGGGGCCCAGCATTTT.

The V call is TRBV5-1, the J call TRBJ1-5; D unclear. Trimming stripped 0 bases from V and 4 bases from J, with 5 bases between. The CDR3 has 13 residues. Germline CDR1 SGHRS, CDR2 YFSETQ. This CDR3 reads CASSLAPNQPQHF. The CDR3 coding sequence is TGCGCCAGCAGCTTGGCCCCGAATCAGCCCCAGCATTTT.

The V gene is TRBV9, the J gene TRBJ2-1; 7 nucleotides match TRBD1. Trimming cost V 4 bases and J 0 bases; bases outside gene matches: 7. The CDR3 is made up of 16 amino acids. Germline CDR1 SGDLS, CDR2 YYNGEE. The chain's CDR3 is CASSPRQGDSYNEQFF. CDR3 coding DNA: TGTGCCAGCAGCCCAAGACAGGGTGACTCCTACAATGAGCAGTTCTTC.

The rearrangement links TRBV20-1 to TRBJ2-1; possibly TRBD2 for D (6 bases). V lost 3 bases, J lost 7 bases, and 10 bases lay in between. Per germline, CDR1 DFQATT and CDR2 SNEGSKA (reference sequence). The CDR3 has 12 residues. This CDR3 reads CSASPGRNEQFF. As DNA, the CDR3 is TGCAGTGCTAGTCCAGGGAGGAATGAGCAGTTCTTC.

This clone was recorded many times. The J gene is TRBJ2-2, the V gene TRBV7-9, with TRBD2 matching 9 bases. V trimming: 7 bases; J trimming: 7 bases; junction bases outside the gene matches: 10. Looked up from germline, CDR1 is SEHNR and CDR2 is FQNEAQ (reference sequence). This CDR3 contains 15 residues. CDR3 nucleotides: TGTGCCAGCACCGAAGCGGGAGGAGGGGTCGGGGAGCTGTTTTTT. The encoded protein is CASTEAGGGVGELFF.

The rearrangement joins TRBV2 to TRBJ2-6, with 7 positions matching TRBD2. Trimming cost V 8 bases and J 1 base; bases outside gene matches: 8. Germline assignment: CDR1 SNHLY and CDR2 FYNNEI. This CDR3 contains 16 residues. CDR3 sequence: CASWGGVGSGANVLTF. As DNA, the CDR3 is TGTGCCAGCTGGGGAGGGGTGGGTTCTGGGGCCAACGTCCTGACTTTC.

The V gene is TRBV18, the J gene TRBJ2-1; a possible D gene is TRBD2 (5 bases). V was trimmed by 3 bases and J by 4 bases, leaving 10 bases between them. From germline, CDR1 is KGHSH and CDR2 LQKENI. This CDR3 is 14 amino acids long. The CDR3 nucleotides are TGTGCCAGCTCACCGTCGACGGGATACAATGAGCAGTTCTTC. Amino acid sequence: CASSPSTGYNEQFF.

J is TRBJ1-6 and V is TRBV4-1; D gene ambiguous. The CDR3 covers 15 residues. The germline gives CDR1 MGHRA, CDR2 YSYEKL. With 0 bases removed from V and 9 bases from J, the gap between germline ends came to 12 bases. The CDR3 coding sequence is TGCGCCAGCAGCCAAGAAAGAACCCCTAGTTCACCCCTCCACTTT. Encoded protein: CASSQERTPSSPLHF.

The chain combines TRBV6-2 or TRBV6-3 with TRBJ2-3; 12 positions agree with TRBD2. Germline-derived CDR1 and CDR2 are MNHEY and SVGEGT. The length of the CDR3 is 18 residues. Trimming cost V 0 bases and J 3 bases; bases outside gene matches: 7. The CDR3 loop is CASSYSPLAGGYTDTQYF. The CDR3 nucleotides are TGTGCCAGCAGTTACTCACCGCTAGCGGGGGGGTATACAGATACGCAGTATTTT.

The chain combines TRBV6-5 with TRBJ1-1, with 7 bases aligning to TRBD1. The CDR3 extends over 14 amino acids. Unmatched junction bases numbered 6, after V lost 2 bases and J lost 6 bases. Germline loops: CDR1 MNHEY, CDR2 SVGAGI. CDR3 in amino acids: CASSYTAGTAEAFF. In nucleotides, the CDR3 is TGTGCCAGCAGTTACACAGCCGGGACAGCTGAAGCTTTCTTT.

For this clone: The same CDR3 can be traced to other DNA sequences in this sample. CDR3 in amino acids: CASSLGQGYTGELFF. The DNA for the CDR3 is TGCGCCAGCAGCTTAGGACAGGGGTACACCGGGGAGCTGTTTTTT. The chain has TRBV5-1 and TRBJ2-2; 9 bases line up with TRBD1. Looked up from germline, CDR1 is SGHRS and CDR2 is YFSETQ. With 2 bases clipped from V and 3 bases from J, the junction kept 2 bases outside the gene matches. This CDR3 is built from 15 residues. The full variable domain, rest sourced from reference TRBV5-1 and TRBJ2-2, is KAGVTQTPRYLIKTRGQQVTLSCSPISGHRSVSWYQQTPGQGLQFLFEYFSETQRNKGNFPGRFSGRQFSNSRSEMNVSTLELGDSALYLCASSLGQGYTGELFFGEGSRLTVL.

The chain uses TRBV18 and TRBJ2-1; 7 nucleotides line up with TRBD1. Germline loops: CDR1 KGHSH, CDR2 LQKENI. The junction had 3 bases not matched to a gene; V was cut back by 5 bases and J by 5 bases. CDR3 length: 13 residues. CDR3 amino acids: CASSYGTDNEQFF. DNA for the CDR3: TGTGCCAGCTCATACGGGACAGACAATGAGCAGTTCTTC.

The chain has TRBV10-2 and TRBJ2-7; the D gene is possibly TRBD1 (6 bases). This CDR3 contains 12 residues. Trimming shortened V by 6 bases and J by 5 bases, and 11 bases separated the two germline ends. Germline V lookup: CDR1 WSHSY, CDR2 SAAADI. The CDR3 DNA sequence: TGCGCCAGCAGCCACAGGGTCCACGAGCAGTACTTC. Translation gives CASSHRVHEQYF.

DNA of the CDR3: TGTGCCAGCAGCCTCACCAAACAGGCCTATGGCTACACCTTC. This encodes CASSLTKQAYGYTF. The chain recombines TRBV7-2 with TRBJ1-2; D might be TRBD1 (5 bases). Germline V lookup: CDR1 SGHTA, CDR2 FQGNSA. V was cut by 5 bases and J by 4 bases, with 14 bases left in between. The CDR3 is made up of 14 amino acids. Full variable domain (outside the CDR3, taken from reference TRBV7-2 and TRBJ1-2): GAGVSQSPSNKVTEKGKDVELRCDPISGHTALYWYRQSLGQGLEFLIYFQGNSAPDKSGLPSDRFSAERTGGSVSTLTIQRTQQEDSAVYLCASSLTKQAYGYTFGSGTRLTVV.

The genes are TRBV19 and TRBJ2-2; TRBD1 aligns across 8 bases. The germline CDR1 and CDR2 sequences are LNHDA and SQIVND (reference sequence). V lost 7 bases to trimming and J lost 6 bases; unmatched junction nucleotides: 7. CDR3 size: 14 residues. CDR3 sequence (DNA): TGTGCCAGTACTGAGGACAGGGTACCCGGGGAGCTGTTTTTT. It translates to CASTEDRVPGELFF.

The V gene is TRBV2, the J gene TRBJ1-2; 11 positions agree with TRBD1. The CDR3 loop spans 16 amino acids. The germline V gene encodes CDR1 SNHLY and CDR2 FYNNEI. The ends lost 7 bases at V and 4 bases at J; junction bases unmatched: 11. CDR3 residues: CASTFGQGAEGYGYTF. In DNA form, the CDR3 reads TGTGCCAGCACCTTCGGACAGGGGGCGGAGGGCTATGGCTACACCTTC.

The CDR3 region has the DNA TGCGCCAGCAGCGTGGACAGGGCCGAGCAGTACTTC. It yields the protein CASSVDRAEQYF. The V and J genes are TRBV5-1 and TRBJ2-7, with 8 bases lining up with TRBD1. Germline V lookup: CDR1 SGHRS, CDR2 YFSETQ. CDR3 length: 12 amino acids. V lost 4 bases, J lost 6 bases, and 3 bases stayed unmatched.

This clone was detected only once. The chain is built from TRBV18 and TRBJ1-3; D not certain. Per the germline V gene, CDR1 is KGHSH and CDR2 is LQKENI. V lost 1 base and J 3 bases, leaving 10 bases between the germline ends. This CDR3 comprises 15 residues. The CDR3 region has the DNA TGTGCCAGCTCACCACGCGGGCCAGTTGGAAACACCATATATTTT. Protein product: CASSPRGPVGNTIYF.

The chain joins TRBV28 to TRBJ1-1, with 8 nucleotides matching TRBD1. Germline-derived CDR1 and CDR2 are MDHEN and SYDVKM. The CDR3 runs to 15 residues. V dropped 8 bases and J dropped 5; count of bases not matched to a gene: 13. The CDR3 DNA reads TGTGCCAGCGCAGGGGTTCAGGGGGCGCGGACTGAAGCTTTCTTT. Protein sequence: CASAGVQGARTEAFF.

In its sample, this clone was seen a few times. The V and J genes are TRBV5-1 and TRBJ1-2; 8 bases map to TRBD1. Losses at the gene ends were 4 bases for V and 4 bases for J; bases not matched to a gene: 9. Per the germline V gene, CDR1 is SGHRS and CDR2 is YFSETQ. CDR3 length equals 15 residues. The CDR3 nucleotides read TGCGCCAGCAGCGGGGGGACAGGCCCTTTCTATGGCTACACCTTC. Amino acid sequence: CASSGGTGPFYGYTF.

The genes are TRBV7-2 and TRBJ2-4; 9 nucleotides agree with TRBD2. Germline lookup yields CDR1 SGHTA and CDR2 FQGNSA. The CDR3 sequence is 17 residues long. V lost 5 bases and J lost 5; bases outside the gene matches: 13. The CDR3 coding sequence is TGTGCCAGCAGCCCCCGGGGGGGCGGGAGGGCCGAAAACATTCAGTACTTC. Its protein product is CASSPRGGGRAENIQYF.

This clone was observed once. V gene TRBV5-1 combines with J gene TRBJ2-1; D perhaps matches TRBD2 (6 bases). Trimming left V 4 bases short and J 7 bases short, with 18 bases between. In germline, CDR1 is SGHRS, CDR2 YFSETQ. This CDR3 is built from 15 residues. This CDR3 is CASSPLAGAGNEQFF. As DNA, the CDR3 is TGCGCCAGCAGCCCCCTTGCGGGCGCGGGGAATGAGCAGTTCTTC.

CDR3 in DNA: TGTGCCAGTAGTATACCGGGGATTGGGGCAGATACGCAGTATTTT. Its translation is CASSIPGIGADTQYF. The chain employs TRBV19 and TRBJ2-3, with D possibly TRBD2 on 5 matching bases. The CDR3 extends over 15 amino acids. The V gene's germline CDR1 is LNHDA and CDR2 SQIVND (reference sequence). V lost 2 bases and J lost 4, with 13 bases in between.

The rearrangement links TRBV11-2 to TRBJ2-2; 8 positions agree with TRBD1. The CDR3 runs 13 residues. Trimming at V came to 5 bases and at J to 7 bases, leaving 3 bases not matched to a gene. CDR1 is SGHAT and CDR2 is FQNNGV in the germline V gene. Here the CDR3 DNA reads TGTGCCAGCAGCCGGACAGGGATCGGGGAGCTGTTTTTT. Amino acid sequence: CASSRTGIGELFF.

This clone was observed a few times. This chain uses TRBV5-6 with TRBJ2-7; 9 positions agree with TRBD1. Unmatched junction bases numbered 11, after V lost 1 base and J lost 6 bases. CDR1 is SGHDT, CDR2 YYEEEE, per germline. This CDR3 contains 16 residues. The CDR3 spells CASSLFGTGTGTEQYF. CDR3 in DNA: TGTGCCAGCAGCTTGTTCGGGACCGGGACAGGGACCGAGCAGTACTTC.

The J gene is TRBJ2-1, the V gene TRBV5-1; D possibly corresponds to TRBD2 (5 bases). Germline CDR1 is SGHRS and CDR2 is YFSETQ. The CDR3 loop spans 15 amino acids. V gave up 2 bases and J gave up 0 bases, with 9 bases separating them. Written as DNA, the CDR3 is TGCGCCAGCAGCTTTGGGGAGAGCTCCTACAATGAGCAGTTCTTC. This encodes CASSFGESSYNEQFF.

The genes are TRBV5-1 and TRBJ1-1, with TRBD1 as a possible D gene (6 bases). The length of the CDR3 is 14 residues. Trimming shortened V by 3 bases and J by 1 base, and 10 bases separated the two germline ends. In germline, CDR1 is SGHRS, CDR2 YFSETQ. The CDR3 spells CASSYPGQNTEAFF. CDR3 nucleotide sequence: TGCGCCAGCAGCTATCCGGGACAGAACACTGAAGCTTTCTTT.

The CDR3 here is CASSFRVQGYQETQYF. In DNA, the CDR3 is TGTGCCAGCAGTTTTAGGGTACAGGGTTACCAAGAGACCCAGTACTTC. The chain employs TRBV7-9 and TRBJ2-5; tentative D call: TRBD1 (6 bases). This CDR3 contains 16 residues. Germline CDR1 reads SEHNR; CDR2 reads FQNEAQ (reference sequence). V was cut by 6 bases and J by 0 bases, with 17 bases left in between.

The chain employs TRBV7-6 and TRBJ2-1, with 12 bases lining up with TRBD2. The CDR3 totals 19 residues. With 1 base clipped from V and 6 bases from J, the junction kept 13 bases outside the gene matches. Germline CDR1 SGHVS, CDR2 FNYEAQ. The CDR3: CASSLEFSASGRVGNEQFF. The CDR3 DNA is TGTGCCAGCAGCTTAGAGTTTTCGGCTAGCGGGAGGGTTGGCAATGAGCAGTTCTTC.

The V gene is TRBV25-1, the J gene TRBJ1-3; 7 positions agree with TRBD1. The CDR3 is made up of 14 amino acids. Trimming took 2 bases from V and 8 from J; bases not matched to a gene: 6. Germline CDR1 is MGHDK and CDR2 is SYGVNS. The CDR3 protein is CASSEDRVVDTIYF. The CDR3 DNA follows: TGTGCCAGCAGTGAAGACAGGGTCGTTGACACCATATATTTT.